The 8 T cell receptor beta chains below all came from one sample that was sequenced in a study of technical replicates of blood from a handful of donors. Sequencing was performed with immunoSEQ multiplex PCR; in TCRdb, only in-frame clones are kept and a portion is missing. The sample holds roughly 79,000 clones, 93% seen once. What was sequenced was T cells isolated from PBMCs. The receptors were sampled from a human donor in good health.

The J gene is TRBJ2-1, the V gene TRBV9; TRBD2 agrees at 12 bases. J gave up 4 bases and V 0 bases, and 2 bases lay outside the gene matches. Germline V gene data show CDR1 as SGDLS and CDR2 as YYNGEE. This CDR3 has 16 residues. The DNA of the CDR3 is TGTGCCAGCAGCGTAGGACTAGCGGGAGAATACAATGAGCAGTTCTTC. Its translation: CASSVGLAGEYNEQFF.

The V and J genes are TRBV27 and TRBJ1-2; D possibly corresponds to TRBD1 (6 bases). V was cut by 5 bases and J by 0 bases, with 10 bases left in between. The CDR3 runs 14 residues. Germline loops: CDR1 MNHEY, CDR2 SMNVEV (reference sequence). CDR3 amino acids: CASSVGGANYGYTF. CDR3 nucleotide sequence: TGTGCCAGCAGTGTAGGGGGGGCTAACTATGGCTACACCTTC.

The chain uses TRBV6-5 and TRBJ1-1, with D uncertain. The CDR3 runs to 15 residues. Per the germline V gene, CDR1 is MNHEY and CDR2 is SVGAGI. The V and J ends lost 0 bases and 2 bases respectively, with 10 bases between them. Here the CDR3 reads CASSYSGGFNTEAFF. The CDR3 DNA reads TGTGCCAGCAGTTACTCGGGAGGGTTTAACACTGAAGCTTTCTTT.

This chain links TRBV6-1 with TRBJ1-2; a possible D gene is TRBD1 (5 bases). Germline CDR1 reads MNHNS; CDR2 reads SASEGT. Trimming cost V 8 bases and J 4 bases, with 17 bases left between them. This CDR3 has 14 residues. The CDR3 loop reads CASSVDAQGYGYTF. CDR3 nucleotides: TGTGCCAGCTCTGTCGACGCGCAGGGCTATGGCTACACCTTC.

This rearrangement joins TRBV19 to TRBJ1-5; TRBD1 is a possible D gene (6 bases). CDR3 length equals 13 residues. The germline V gene has CDR1 LNHDA and CDR2 SQIVND (reference sequence). V dropped 3 bases and J dropped 8 bases, with 11 bases sitting between them. The CDR3 region has the DNA TGTGCCAGTAGTATTACAAACAGGGAGCCCCAGCATTTT. Its protein product is CASSITNREPQHF.

The V call is TRBV28, the J call TRBJ2-1; D call uncertain. There are 12 residues in the CDR3. With 3 bases removed from V and 3 bases from J, the gap between germline ends came to 3 bases. Germline V CDR1 and CDR2: MDHEN, SYDVKM. CDR3 protein: CASSFNYNEQFF. The CDR3 nucleotides read TGTGCCAGCAGTTTCAACTACAATGAGCAGTTCTTC.

The CDR3 spells CASSQEVQVGGYTF. The CDR3 DNA follows: TGCGCCAGCAGCCAAGAAGTGCAGGTTGGGGGCTACACCTTC. The chain links TRBV4-1 to TRBJ1-2; no firm D call. The germline CDR1 and CDR2 sequences are MGHRA and YSYEKL. The V end was cut by 0 bases, the J end by 8 bases, with 13 bases between. The CDR3 has 14 amino acids.

The chain combines TRBV6-1 with TRBJ2-3; the D is unclear. This CDR3 has 14 residues. Trimming took off 1 base at V and 3 bases at J, with 8 bases between the two ends. Germline CDR1 and CDR2: MNHNS and SASEGT. The CDR3 protein is CASSEVWPTDTQYF. DNA of the CDR3: TGTGCCAGCAGTGAAGTCTGGCCTACAGATACGCAGTATTTT.